The present T cell receptor (beta chain) was sequenced within a study of T cell responses to AZD1222 COVID-19 vaccine. Findings and limits, study-wide: Scientists sampled the repertoires only once the peak T cell response had passed.

Remarks on this clone: Its antigen is unknown.

Second-dose groups at about 4 or about 12 weeks were pooled. Trimming left V 1 base short and J 5 bases short, with 11 bases between. Per the germline V gene, CDR1 is MGHDK and CDR2 is SYGVNS. This CDR3 has 15 amino acids. Assay: immunoSEQ multiplex PCR; the TCRdb copy retains only in-frame clones and omits some. The sample records around 180,000 clones, 88% being singletons. This clonotype was obtained from an adult who received the AZD1222 COVID-19 vaccine. V usage is TRBV25-1 and J usage is TRBJ2-2; D is unresolved. Sequencing was performed on peripheral blood, taken 28 days after the second AZD1222 dose. The CDR3 loop is CASSEFVGDTGELFF. As DNA, the CDR3 is TGTGCCAGCAGTGAATTTGTTGGGGATACCGGGGAGCTGTTTTTT.